A single sample is the source of the 3 T cell receptor beta chains below, sequenced in a study of OX40 agonist ivuxolimab in advanced cancers. Using immunoSEQ multiplex PCR, the repertoire was profiled, and TCRdb retains in-frame clones only, with some absent. The sample comprises some 50,000 clones, under 90% of which are singletons, and 5.5% to 8% rests with the top ten. The sample here was CD4+ or CD8+ T cells sorted from blood, taken in a trial of the OX40 agonist ivuxolimab. The receptors shown here come from an adult with an advanced solid tumor such as melanoma, head and neck, liver or kidney cancer.

The chain uses TRBV7-9 and TRBJ1-1; TRBD1 aligns across 7 bases. Trimming cost V 9 bases and J 5 bases; bases outside gene matches: 6. CDR3 length: 12 amino acids. CDR1 is SEHNR, CDR2 FQNEAQ, per germline (reference sequence). The chain's CDR3 is CASMAGGTEAFF. The CDR3, as DNA: TGTGCCAGTATGGCAGGGGGGACTGAAGCTTTCTTT.

The chain employs TRBV5-6 and TRBJ2-5; 9 positions match TRBD2. Germline lookup yields CDR1 SGHDT and CDR2 YYEEEE. The V segment lost 0 bases and the J segment 4 bases; nucleotides outside the gene matches: 7. The CDR3 has 16 amino acids. CDR3 loop: CASSLEGGRAGETQYF. The CDR3 DNA reads as TGTGCCAGCAGCTTGGAGGGCGGGAGGGCCGGAGAGACCCAGTACTTC.

The chain uses TRBV19 and TRBJ1-5, with 8 bases that match TRBD1. Germline V lookup: CDR1 LNHDA, CDR2 SQIVND (reference sequence). The CDR3 extends over 16 amino acids. V gave up 6 bases and J gave up 7 bases; unmatched junction bases: 14. The CDR3 DNA reads TGTGCCAGTAGGGACCCGGACAGGGCTCTTTGGCAGCCCCAGCATTTT. Amino acid sequence: CASRDPDRALWQPQHF.